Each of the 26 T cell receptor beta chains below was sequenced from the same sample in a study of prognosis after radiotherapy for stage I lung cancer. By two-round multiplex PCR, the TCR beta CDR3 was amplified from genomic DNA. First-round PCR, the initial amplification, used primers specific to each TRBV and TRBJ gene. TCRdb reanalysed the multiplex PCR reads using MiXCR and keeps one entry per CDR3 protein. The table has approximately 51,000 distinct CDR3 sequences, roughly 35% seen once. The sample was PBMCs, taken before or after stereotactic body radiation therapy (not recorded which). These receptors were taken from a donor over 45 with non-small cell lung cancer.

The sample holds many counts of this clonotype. The CDR3 DNA follows: TGCAGTGCTAGAGACGAGACAGGATACAATGAGCAGTTCTTC. Translated, it gives CSARDETGYNEQFF. The chain recombines TRBV20-1 with TRBJ2-1; D may be TRBD1 (6 bases). Germline V gene lookup returns CDR1 DFQATT and CDR2 SNEGSKA (reference sequence). CDR3 size: 14 residues. Trimming cost V 0 bases and J 4 bases, with 10 bases left between them.

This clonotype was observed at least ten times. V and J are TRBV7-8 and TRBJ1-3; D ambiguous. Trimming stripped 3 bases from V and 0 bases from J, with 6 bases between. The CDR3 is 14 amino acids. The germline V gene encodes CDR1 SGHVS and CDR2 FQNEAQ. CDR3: CASSFIDSGNTIYF. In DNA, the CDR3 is TGTGCCAGCAGCTTTATAGACTCTGGAAACACCATATATTTT.

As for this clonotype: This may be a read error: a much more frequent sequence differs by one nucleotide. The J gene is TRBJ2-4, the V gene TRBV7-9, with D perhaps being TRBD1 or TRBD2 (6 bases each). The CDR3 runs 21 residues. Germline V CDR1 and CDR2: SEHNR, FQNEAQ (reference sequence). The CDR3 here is CASSLEVYGGRRLLAKNIQYF. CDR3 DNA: TGTGCTAGCAGCTTAGAGGTCTATGGGGGGCGGCGACTACTAGCCAAAAACATTCAGTACTTC.

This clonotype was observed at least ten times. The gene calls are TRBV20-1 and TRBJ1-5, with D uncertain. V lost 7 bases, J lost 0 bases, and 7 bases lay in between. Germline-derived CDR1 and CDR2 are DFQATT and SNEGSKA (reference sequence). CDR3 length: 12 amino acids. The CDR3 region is CSVFPSNQPQHF. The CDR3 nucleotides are TGCAGTGTTTTTCCTAGCAATCAGCCCCAGCATTTT.

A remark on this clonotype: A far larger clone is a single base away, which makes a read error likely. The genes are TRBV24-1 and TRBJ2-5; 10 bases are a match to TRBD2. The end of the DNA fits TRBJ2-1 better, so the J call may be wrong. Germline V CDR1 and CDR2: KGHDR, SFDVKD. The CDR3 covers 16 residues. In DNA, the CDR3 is TGTGCCACCAGTGACACAACTAGCGGGACGGTCGGTGAGCAGTTCTTC. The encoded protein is CATSDTTSGTVGEQFF.

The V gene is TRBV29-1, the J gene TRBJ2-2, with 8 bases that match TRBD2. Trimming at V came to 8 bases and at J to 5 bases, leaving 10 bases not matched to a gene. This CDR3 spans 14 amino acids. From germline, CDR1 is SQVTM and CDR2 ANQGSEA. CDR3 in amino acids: CSTGGGSDTGELFF. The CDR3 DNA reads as TGCAGCACGGGGGGGGGGAGTGATACCGGGGAGCTGTTTTTT.

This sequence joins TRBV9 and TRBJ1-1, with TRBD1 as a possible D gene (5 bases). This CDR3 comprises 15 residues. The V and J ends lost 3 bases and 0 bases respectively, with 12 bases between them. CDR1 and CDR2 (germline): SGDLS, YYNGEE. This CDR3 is CASSGHRGMNTEAFF. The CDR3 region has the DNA TGTGCCAGCAGCGGACACCGGGGCATGAACACTGAAGCTTTCTTT.

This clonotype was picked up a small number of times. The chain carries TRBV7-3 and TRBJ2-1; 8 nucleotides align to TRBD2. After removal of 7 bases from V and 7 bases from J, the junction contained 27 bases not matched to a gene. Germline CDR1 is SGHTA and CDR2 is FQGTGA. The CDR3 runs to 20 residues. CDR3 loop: CASTHPDGTRKGLKLNEQFF. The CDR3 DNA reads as TGTGCCAGCACCCACCCGGACGGGACTAGGAAGGGTCTCAAGTTGAATGAGCAGTTCTTC.

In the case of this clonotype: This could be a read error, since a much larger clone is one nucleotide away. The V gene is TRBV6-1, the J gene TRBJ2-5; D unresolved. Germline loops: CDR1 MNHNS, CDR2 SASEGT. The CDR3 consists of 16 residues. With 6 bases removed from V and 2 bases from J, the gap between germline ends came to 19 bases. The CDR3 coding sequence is TGTGCCAGCAGACACGCCACCAAGGTAAAACAAGAGACCCAGTACTTC. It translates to CASRHATKVKQETQYF.

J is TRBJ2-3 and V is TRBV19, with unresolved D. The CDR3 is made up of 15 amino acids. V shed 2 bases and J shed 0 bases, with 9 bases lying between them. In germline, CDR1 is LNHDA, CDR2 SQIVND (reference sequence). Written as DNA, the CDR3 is TGTGCCAGTAGTATAACTCCCTCTAGCACAGATACGCAGTATTTT. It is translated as CASSITPSSTDTQYF.

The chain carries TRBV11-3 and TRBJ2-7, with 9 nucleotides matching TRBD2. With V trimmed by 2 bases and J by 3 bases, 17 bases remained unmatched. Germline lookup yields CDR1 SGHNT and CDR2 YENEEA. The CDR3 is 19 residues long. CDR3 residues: CASSLQPRSLAGEHYEQYF. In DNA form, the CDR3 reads TGTGCCAGCAGCTTACAGCCCAGGAGCTTAGCGGGAGAACACTACGAGCAGTACTTC.

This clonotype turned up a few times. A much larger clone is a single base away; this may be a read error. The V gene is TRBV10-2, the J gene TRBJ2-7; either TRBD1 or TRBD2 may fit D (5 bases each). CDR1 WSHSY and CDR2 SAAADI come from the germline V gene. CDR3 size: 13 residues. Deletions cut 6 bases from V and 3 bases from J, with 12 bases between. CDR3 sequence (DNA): TGCGCCAGCAGCGAGGGGATGGACTACGAGCAGTACTTC. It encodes CASSEGMDYEQYF.

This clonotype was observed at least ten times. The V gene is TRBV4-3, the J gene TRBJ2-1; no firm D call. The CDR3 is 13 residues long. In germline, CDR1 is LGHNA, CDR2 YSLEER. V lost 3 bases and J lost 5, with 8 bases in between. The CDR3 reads CASSHRINNEQFF. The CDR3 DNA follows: TGCGCCAGCAGCCATCGTATTAACAATGAGCAGTTCTTC.

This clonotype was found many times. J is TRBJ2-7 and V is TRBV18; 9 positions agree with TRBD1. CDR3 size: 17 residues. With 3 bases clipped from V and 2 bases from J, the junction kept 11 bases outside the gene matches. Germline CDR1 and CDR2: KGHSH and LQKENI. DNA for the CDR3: TGTGCCAGCTCACCGGGGACAGGGTCATCATCTGCCTACGAGCAGTACTTC. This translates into CASSPGTGSSSAYEQYF.

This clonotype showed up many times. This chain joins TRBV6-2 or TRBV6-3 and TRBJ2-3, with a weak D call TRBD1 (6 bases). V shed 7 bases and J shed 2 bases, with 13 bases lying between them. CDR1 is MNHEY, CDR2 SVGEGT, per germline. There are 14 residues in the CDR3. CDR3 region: CASTGTQDTDTQYF. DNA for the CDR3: TGTGCCAGCACCGGGACACAGGACACAGATACGCAGTATTTT.

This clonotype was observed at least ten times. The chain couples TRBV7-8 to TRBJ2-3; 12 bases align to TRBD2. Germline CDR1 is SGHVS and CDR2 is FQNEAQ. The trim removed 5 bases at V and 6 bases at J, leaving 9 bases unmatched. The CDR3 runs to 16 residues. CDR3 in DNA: TGTGCCAGCAGCCCACGGACTAGCGGGATGCGGGATACGCAGTATTTT. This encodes CASSPRTSGMRDTQYF.

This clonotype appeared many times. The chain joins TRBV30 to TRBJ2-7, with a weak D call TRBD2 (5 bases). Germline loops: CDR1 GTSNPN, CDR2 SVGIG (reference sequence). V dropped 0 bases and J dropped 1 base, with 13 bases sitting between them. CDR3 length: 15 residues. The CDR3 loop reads CAWSVQPAESYEQYF. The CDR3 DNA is TGTGCCTGGAGTGTACAGCCAGCGGAATCCTACGAGCAGTACTTC.

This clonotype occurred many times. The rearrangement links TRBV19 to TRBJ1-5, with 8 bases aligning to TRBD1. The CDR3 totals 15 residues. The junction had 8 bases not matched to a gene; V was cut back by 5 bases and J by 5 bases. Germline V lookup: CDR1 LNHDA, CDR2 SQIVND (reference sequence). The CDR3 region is CASSLPQGVYQPQHF. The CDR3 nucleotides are TGTGCCAGTAGTTTGCCACAGGGGGTCTATCAGCCCCAGCATTTT.

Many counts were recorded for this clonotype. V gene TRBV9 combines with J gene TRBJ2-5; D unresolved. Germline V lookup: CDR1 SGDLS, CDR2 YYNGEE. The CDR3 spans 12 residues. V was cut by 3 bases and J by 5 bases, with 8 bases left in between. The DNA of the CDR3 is TGTGCCAGCAGCGCCCACGGGGAGACCCAGTACTTC. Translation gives CASSAHGETQYF.

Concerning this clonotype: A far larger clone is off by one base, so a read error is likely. CDR3 amino acids: CASSNATGANTWELFF. The CDR3 nucleotides read TGTGCCAGCAGCAACGCGACGGGGGCGAACACCTGGGAGCTGTTTTTT. J is TRBJ2-2 and V is TRBV7-9; D possibly matches TRBD1 or TRBD2 (6 bases each). CDR1 is SEHNR, CDR2 FQNEAQ, per germline (reference sequence). This CDR3 is built from 16 residues.

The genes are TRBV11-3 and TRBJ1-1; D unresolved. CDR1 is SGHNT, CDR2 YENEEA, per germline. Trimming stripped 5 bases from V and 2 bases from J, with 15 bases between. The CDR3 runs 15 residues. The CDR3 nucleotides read TGTGCCAGCAGCGAATCAGCCCTCCTAAACACTGAAGCTTTCTTT. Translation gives CASSESALLNTEAFF.

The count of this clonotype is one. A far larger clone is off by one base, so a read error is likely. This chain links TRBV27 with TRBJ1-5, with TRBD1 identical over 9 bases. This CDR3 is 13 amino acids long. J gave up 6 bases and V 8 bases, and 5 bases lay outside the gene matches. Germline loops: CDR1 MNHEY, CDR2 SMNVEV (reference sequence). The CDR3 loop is CASVQGAGQPQHF. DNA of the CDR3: TGTGCCAGCGTACAGGGGGCGGGTCAGCCCCAGCATTTT.

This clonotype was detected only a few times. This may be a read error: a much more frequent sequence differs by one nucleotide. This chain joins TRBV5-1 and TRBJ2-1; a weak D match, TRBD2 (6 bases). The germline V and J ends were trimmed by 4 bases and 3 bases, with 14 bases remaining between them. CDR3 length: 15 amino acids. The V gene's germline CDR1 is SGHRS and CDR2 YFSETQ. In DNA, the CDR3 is TGCGCCAGCAGCCGTAGCGGATTTCACTACAATGAGCAGTTCTTC. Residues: CASSRSGFHYNEQFF.

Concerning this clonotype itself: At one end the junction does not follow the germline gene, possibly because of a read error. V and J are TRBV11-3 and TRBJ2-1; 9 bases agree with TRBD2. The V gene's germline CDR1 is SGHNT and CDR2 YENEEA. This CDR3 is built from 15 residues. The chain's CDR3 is CAGSIVLAGFREQFF. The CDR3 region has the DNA TGTGCCGGCAGCATCGTACTAGCGGGTTTCAGGGAGCAGTTCTTC.

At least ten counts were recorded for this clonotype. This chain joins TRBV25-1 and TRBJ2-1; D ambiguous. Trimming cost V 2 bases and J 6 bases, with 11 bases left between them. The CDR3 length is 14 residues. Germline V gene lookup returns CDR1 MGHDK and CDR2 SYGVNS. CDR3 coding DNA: TGTGCCAGCAGTGAAAAGGAGTTCGTCAATGAGCAGTTCTTC. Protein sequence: CASSEKEFVNEQFF. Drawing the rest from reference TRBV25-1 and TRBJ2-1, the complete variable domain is EADIYQTPRYLVIGTGKKITLECSQTMGHDKMYWYQQDPGMELHLIHYSYGVNSTEKGDLSSESTVSRIRTEHFPLTLESARPSHTSQYLCASSEKEFVNEQFFGPGTRLTVL.

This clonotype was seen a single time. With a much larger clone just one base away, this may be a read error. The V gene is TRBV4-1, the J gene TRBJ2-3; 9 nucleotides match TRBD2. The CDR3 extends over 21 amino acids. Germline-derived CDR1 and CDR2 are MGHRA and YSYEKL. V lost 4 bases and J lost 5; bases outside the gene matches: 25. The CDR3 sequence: CASSRRSPGTSYRRLLDTQYF. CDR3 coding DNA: TGCGCCAGCAGCCGGAGATCGCCCGGGACTAGCTACCGCCGACTTCTAGATACGCAGTATTTT.